This T cell receptor (beta chain) was sequenced in a study of spatial heterogeneity in lung cancer. The time point was: blood at routine non-recurrence follow-up after resection. In TCRdb, the 5' RACE reads were re-called with MiXCR into one record per CDR3 protein. This table holds over 15,000 distinct CDR3 sequences, more than 8% found once. Trimming stripped 0 bases from V and 8 bases from J, with 13 bases between. Germline assignment: CDR1 DFQATT and CDR2 SNEGSKA (reference sequence). This CDR3 region has 13 residues. This clonotype was seen many times. The V gene is TRBV20-1, the J gene TRBJ1-2; weak D call: TRBD1 (6 bases). This receptor was obtained from a male donor with early-stage non-small cell lung cancer. This sample comprised PBMCs, obtained at follow-up. In nucleotides, the CDR3 is TGCAGTGCTAGAGACACTGGGACACGGGGCTACACCTTC. Its protein is CSARDTGTRGYTF.